Below are 22 T cell receptor beta chains sequenced from a single sample in a study of beta chain features in type 1 diabetes. The isolated RNA, all of it, was reverse transcribed, so expressed TCRB transcripts were what got sequenced. Sequenced by immunoSEQ multiplex PCR; TCRdb stores in-frame clones only, minus some. The repertoire has some 99,000 clones, less than 40% of them found once; the top ten carry less than 0.08%. Material: stem cell memory CD4+ T cells from blood. These receptors originate from a woman between 18 and 30 years old in good health.

The chain employs TRBV4-2 and TRBJ1-5, with D unresolved. This CDR3 comprises 14 residues. CDR1 LGHNA and CDR2 YNFKEQ come from the germline V gene. V lost 0 bases to trimming and J lost 6 bases, with 9 bases between them. CDR3 nucleotide sequence: TGTGCCAGCAGCCAAGATTGGTCAGGTCAGCCCCAGCATTTT. The encoded protein is CASSQDWSGQPQHF.

The chain employs TRBV14 and TRBJ2-7; no reliable D call. The CDR3 covers 12 residues. Germline V gives CDR1 SGHDN, CDR2 FVKESK. Trimming removed 0 bases at V and 7 bases at J, with 7 bases between. Here the CDR3 reads CASSQDRREQYF. The CDR3 DNA follows: TGTGCCAGCAGCCAAGATCGGAGAGAGCAGTACTTC.

This clone turned up a few times. The chain links TRBV9 to TRBJ2-1; no definite D call. CDR1 and CDR2 from the germline V gene are SGDLS and YYNGEE. This CDR3 is built from 15 residues. Trimming removed 0 bases from V and 7 bases from J, with 14 bases in between. The CDR3 nucleotides are TGTGCCAGCAGCGTAGCCCCCCTAGACGAGAATGAGCAGTTCTTC. This codes for CASSVAPLDENEQFF.

This clone was detected a few times. V gene TRBV7-9 combines with J gene TRBJ2-1, with TRBD2 matching over 8 bases. This CDR3 region has 14 residues. Germline CDR1 SEHNR, CDR2 FQNEAQ (reference sequence). J gave up 5 bases and V 10 bases, and 10 bases lay outside the gene matches. CDR3 sequence reads: CAIMSGSADNEQFF. The CDR3 bases are TGTGCCATTATGAGCGGGAGTGCCGACAATGAGCAGTTCTTC.

The gene calls are TRBV5-1 and TRBJ2-2; a weak D match, TRBD2 (5 bases). Germline CDR1 is SGHRS and CDR2 is YFSETQ. V lost 0 bases to trimming and J lost 1 base, with 10 bases between them. The length of the CDR3 is 16 residues. The CDR3 DNA sequence: TGCGCCAGCAGCTTGGTGGTAGCGAGGAACACCGGGGAGCTGTTTTTT. Translated, it gives CASSLVVARNTGELFF.

This clone showed up just a few times. The CDR3 region is CASSPGGTGVNGYTF. In nucleotides, the CDR3 is TGCGCCAGCAGCCCTGGCGGGACAGGGGTAAATGGCTACACCTTC. V and J are TRBV5-1 and TRBJ1-2, with 10 bases identical to TRBD1. Per germline, CDR1 SGHRS and CDR2 YFSETQ. The V segment lost 4 bases and the J segment 6 bases; nucleotides outside the gene matches: 9. This CDR3 comprises 15 residues.

The V and J genes are TRBV19 and TRBJ1-1, with D perhaps matching TRBD1 (6 bases). The CDR3 length is 13 residues. Germline CDR1 LNHDA, CDR2 SQIVND (reference sequence). Trimming left V 7 bases short and J 3 bases short, with 12 bases between. The CDR3 loop reads CASTIGGYTEAFF. The CDR3 DNA reads as TGTGCCAGTACAATAGGGGGTTACACTGAAGCTTTCTTT.

The chain is built from TRBV7-2 and TRBJ2-1, with 8 bases that match TRBD2. Losses at the gene ends were 1 base for V and 10 bases for J; bases not matched to a gene: 12. The CDR3 consists of 16 residues. CDR1 SGHTA and CDR2 FQGNSA come from the germline V gene. The CDR3 is CASSLDPGLGLREQFF. In DNA, the CDR3 is TGTGCCAGCAGCTTAGATCCGGGACTAGGACTGCGGGAGCAGTTCTTC.

J is TRBJ2-7 and V is TRBV5-6; 9 nucleotides match TRBD1. The CDR3 runs 16 residues. Looked up from germline, CDR1 is SGHDT and CDR2 is YYEEEE. J lost 5 bases, V lost 2 bases, and 11 bases had no gene match. CDR3 bases: TGTGCCAGCAGCTTAGGGGATCGGGACAGGGTGGACGAGCAGTACTTC. Its translation: CASSLGDRDRVDEQYF.

As DNA, the CDR3 is TGTGCCAGCAGTTTAGGAGTCGGGACAGGGGGCGGCAATGAGCAGTTCTTC. This codes for CASSLGVGTGGGNEQFF. The J gene is TRBJ2-1, the V gene TRBV28, with TRBD1 matching over 12 bases. This CDR3 contains 17 residues. V lost 2 bases, J lost 6 bases, and 8 bases stayed unmatched. Germline V gives CDR1 MDHEN, CDR2 SYDVKM.

The chain recombines TRBV5-1 with TRBJ1-5, with D possibly matching TRBD1 (6 bases). The CDR3 runs to 13 residues. V was shortened by 4 bases and J by 4 bases, with 9 bases between the two germline ends. The germline gives CDR1 SGHRS, CDR2 YFSETQ. The CDR3 spells CASSADRNQPQHF. The CDR3 DNA reads as TGCGCCAGCAGCGCCGACAGGAATCAGCCCCAGCATTTT.

The chain links TRBV9 to TRBJ2-1, with 8 bases lining up with TRBD2. Per the germline V gene, CDR1 is SGDLS and CDR2 is YYNGEE. This CDR3 has 14 amino acids. Trimming at V came to 6 bases and at J to 2 bases, leaving 4 bases not matched to a gene. CDR3 protein: CASNSGSPYNEQFF. The DNA for the CDR3 is TGTGCCAGCAACAGCGGGAGTCCCTACAATGAGCAGTTCTTC.

The chain carries TRBV5-1 and TRBJ2-3; 7 positions agree with TRBD1. With 6 bases clipped from V and 3 bases from J, the junction kept 13 bases outside the gene matches. Germline CDR1 is SGHRS and CDR2 is YFSETQ. The CDR3 consists of 16 residues. The CDR3 DNA follows: TGCGCCAGCACCTATGAGACAGGGTCGGGGACAGATACGCAGTATTTT. It specifies CASTYETGSGTDTQYF.

In this sample, this clone turned up once. The genes are TRBV19 and TRBJ2-7; TRBD1 might be the D (6 bases). Germline values: CDR1 LNHDA, CDR2 SQIVND (reference sequence). The CDR3 is 15 residues long. V was shortened by 0 bases and J by 3 bases, with 12 bases between the two germline ends. The DNA for the CDR3 is TGTGCCAGTAGTATAGATTTCCGGACAGTCTACGAGCAGTACTTC. This gives the protein CASSIDFRTVYEQYF. The whole variable domain, filled in from reference TRBV19 and TRBJ2-7, reads DGGITQSPKYLFRKEGQNVTLSCEQNLNHDAMYWYRQDPGQGLRLIYYSQIVNDFQKGDIAEGYSVSREKKESFPLTVTSAQKNPTAFYLCASSIDFRTVYEQYFGPGTRLTVT.

The gene calls are TRBV4-1 and TRBJ1-2; 12 bases map to TRBD1. Germline lookup yields CDR1 MGHRA and CDR2 YSYEKL. Trimming took 4 bases from V and 7 from J; bases not matched to a gene: 4. This CDR3 has 14 residues. CDR3 DNA sequence: TGCGCCAGCAGCCCGGGACAGGGGGCGCTTGGCTACACCTTC. Amino acid sequence: CASSPGQGALGYTF.

This clone has only a few counts. This chain joins TRBV7-6 and TRBJ2-7; 7 nucleotides match TRBD1. Trimming removed 1 base from V and 0 bases from J; junction bases left unmatched: 3. The CDR3 is 15 amino acids. Per the germline V gene, CDR1 is SGHVS and CDR2 is FNYEAQ. The CDR3 DNA follows: TGTGCCAGCAGCTTAGTGGGGGACAGCTCCTACGAGCAGTACTTC. Translating it yields CASSLVGDSSYEQYF. The whole variable domain, remainder taken from reference TRBV7-6 and TRBJ2-7, is GAGVSQSPRYKVTKRGQDVALRCDPISGHVSLYWYRQALGQGPEFLTYFNYEAQQDKSGLPNDRFSAERPEGSISTLTIQRTEQRDSAMYRCASSLVGDSSYEQYFGPGTRLTVT.

The rearrangement links TRBV29-1 to TRBJ2-7; D unresolved. In germline, CDR1 is SQVTM, CDR2 ANQGSEA. The CDR3 consists of 10 residues. Deletions cut 7 bases from V and 2 bases from J, with 6 bases between. The CDR3 DNA reads as TGCAGCGGTGGGCCCTACGAGCAGTACTTC. Its translation: CSGGPYEQYF.

V usage is TRBV2 and J usage is TRBJ1-2; maybe TRBD1 (5 bases). The germline V gene encodes CDR1 SNHLY and CDR2 FYNNEI. Trimming left V 6 bases short and J 0 bases short, with 8 bases between. The CDR3 is made up of 13 amino acids. CDR3 residues: CASRSTANYGYTF. The CDR3 DNA sequence: TGTGCCAGCAGGTCGACAGCTAACTATGGCTACACCTTC. The full variable domain, with the rest looked up from reference TRBV2 and TRBJ1-2, is EPEVTQTPSHQVTQMGQEVILRCVPISNHLYFYWYRQILGQKVEFLVSFYNNEISEKSEIFDDQFSVERPDGSNFTLKIRSTKLEDSAMYFCASRSTANYGYTFGSGTRLTVV.

This sequence joins TRBV2 and TRBJ1-5, with a possible D match to TRBD1 (6 bases). The CDR3 runs to 15 residues. Deletions cut 6 bases from V and 4 bases from J, with 16 bases between. Germline V lookup: CDR1 SNHLY, CDR2 FYNNEI. The CDR3 nucleotides are TGTGCCAGCAGGAGTACAGGGAGGGGTAATCAGCCCCAGCATTTT. The encoded protein is CASRSTGRGNQPQHF. The full variable domain, its missing parts supplied by reference TRBV2 and TRBJ1-5, is EPEVTQTPSHQVTQMGQEVILRCVPISNHLYFYWYRQILGQKVEFLVSFYNNEISEKSEIFDDQFSVERPDGSNFTLKIRSTKLEDSAMYFCASRSTGRGNQPQHFGDGTRLSIL.

The V and J genes are TRBV6-5 and TRBJ2-7; TRBD2 matches at 9 bases. Germline CDR1 reads MNHEY; CDR2 reads SVGAGI. Trimming at V came to 0 bases and at J to 2 bases, leaving 5 bases not matched to a gene. The CDR3 has 16 residues. The CDR3, as DNA: TGTGCCAGCAGTTACTCGGGTAGCGGGGGCCCCTACGAGCAGTACTTC. This translates into CASSYSGSGGPYEQYF.

This clone was seen only a few times. The chain recombines TRBV19 with TRBJ1-2; D call uncertain. In germline, CDR1 is LNHDA, CDR2 SQIVND (reference sequence). The ends were cut back, 3 bases at V and 4 bases at J, with 15 bases in the middle. The CDR3 totals 15 residues. The CDR3: CASSIGPHGSYGYTF. In nucleotides, the CDR3 is TGTGCCAGTAGTATTGGACCCCACGGGAGCTATGGCTACACCTTC.

This clone was observed a handful of times. The CDR3 DNA reads as TGCGCCAGCATAGGCGGGGGATGGACAGATACGCAGTATTTT. Residues: CASIGGGWTDTQYF. The V call is TRBV5-1, the J call TRBJ2-3; 7 bases match TRBD2. V gave up 6 bases and J gave up 3 bases; unmatched junction bases: 7. Germline assignment: CDR1 SGHRS and CDR2 YFSETQ. CDR3 length equals 14 residues.